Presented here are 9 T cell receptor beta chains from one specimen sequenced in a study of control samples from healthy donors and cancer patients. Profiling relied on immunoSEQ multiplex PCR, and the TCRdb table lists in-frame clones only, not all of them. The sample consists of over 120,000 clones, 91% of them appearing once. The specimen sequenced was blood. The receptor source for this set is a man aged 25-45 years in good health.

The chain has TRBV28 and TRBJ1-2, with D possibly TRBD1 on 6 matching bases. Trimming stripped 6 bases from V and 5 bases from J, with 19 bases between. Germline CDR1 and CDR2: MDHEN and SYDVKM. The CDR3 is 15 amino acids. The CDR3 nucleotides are TGTGCCAGCAGATTCCGGGACAAGTACACTTATGGCTACACCTTC. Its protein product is CASRFRDKYTYGYTF.

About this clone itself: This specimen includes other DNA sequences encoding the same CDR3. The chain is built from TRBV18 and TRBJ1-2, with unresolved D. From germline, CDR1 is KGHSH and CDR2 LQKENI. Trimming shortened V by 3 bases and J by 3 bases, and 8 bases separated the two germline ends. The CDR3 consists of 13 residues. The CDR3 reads CASSPRRDYGYTF. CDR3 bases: TGTGCCAGCTCACCGCGGCGGGACTATGGCTACACCTTC.

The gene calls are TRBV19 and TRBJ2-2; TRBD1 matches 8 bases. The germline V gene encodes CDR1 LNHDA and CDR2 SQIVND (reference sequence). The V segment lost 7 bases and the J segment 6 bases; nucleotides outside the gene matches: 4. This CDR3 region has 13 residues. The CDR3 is CASITQGAGELFF. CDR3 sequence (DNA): TGTGCCAGTATCACACAGGGGGCCGGGGAGCTGTTTTTT.

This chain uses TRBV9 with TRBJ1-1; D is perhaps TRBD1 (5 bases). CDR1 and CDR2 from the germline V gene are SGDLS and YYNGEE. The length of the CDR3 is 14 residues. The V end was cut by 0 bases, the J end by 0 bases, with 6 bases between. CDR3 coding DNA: TGTGCCAGCAGCGTAGCCAGGGTGAACACTGAAGCTTTCTTT. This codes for CASSVARVNTEAFF.

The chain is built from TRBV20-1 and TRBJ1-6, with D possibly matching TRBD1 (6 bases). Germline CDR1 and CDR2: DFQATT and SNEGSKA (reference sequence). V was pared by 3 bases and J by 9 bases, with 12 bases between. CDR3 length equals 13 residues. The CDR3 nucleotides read TGCAGTGCTAGTGGGCAGGGGTTTTCACCCCTCCACTTT. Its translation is CSASGQGFSPLHF.

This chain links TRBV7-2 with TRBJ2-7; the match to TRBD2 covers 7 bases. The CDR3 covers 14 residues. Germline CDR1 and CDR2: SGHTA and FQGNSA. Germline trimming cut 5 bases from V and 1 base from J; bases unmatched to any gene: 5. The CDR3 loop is CASSPRGVSYEQYF. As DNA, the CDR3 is TGTGCCAGCAGCCCCCGGGGGGTTTCCTACGAGCAGTACTTC.

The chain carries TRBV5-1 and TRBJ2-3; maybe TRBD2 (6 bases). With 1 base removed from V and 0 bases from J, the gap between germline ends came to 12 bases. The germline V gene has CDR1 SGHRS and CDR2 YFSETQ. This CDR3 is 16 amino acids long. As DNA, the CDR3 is TGCGCCAGCAGCTTGTTTACGGGACTCAGCACAGATACGCAGTATTTT. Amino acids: CASSLFTGLSTDTQYF. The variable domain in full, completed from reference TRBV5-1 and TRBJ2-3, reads KAGVTQTPRYLIKTRGQQVTLSCSPISGHRSVSWYQQTPGQGLQFLFEYFSETQRNKGNFPGRFSGRQFSNSRSEMNVSTLELGDSALYLCASSLFTGLSTDTQYFGPGTRLTVL.

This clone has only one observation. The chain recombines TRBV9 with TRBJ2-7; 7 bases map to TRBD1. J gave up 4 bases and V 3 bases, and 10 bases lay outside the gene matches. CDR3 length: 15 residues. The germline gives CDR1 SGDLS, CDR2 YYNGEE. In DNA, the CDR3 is TGTGCCAGCAGCGCCAAGGGGACAGAAGAGTACGAGCAGTACTTC. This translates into CASSAKGTEEYEQYF.

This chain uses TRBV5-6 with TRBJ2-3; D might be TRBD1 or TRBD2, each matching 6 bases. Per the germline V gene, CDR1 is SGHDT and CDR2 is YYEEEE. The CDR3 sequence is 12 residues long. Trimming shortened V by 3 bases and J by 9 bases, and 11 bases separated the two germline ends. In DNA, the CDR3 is TGTGCCAGCAGCTCGGTGGGGGGCACGCAGTATTTT. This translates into CASSSVGGTQYF.